The 5 T cell receptor beta chains reported below all come from one sample, sequenced in a study of shared clonotypes between healthy human individuals. Profiling relied on immunoSEQ multiplex PCR, and the TCRdb table lists in-frame clones only, not all of them. The repertoire holds roughly 570,000 clones, about 98% seen once, with around 0.3% in the top ten. CD8 cells regarded as naive lacked CD45RO, were positively chosen for CCR7, and omitted terminally differentiated effector memory CD45RA+ cells. Sequencing was carried out using naive CD8+ T cells sorted from blood. All receptors come from a man younger than 45 in good health.

The rearrangement links TRBV6-5 to TRBJ2-5, with D hard to call. Trimming stripped 4 bases from V and 5 bases from J, with 8 bases between. The CDR3 length is 12 residues. Germline loops: CDR1 MNHEY, CDR2 SVGAGI. The CDR3 here is CASSSDGETQYF. CDR3 in DNA: TGTGCCAGCAGTTCCGACGGGGAGACCCAGTACTTC.

This clone was recorded once. V is TRBV5-6 and J is TRBJ2-1; no clear D. V gave up 6 bases and J gave up 0 bases, with 13 bases separating them. The CDR3 has 15 residues. CDR1 and CDR2 from the germline V gene are SGHDT and YYEEEE. The CDR3 spells CASIPDPSSYNEQFF. The CDR3 nucleotides are TGTGCCAGCATCCCTGACCCGAGCTCCTACAATGAGCAGTTCTTC.

V usage is TRBV11-2 and J usage is TRBJ2-1; 8 bases line up with TRBD1. This CDR3 region has 17 residues. The trim removed 6 bases at V and 8 bases at J, leaving 18 bases unmatched. CDR1 and CDR2 (germline): SGHAT, FQNNGV. This CDR3 is CASRPTMGRGLDDEQFF. CDR3 coding DNA: TGTGCCAGCAGACCCACCATGGGCAGGGGGCTTGATGATGAGCAGTTCTTC.

The chain combines TRBV6-6 with TRBJ2-5; D is undetermined. The CDR3 is made up of 11 amino acids. Germline V gene lookup returns CDR1 MNHNY and CDR2 SVGAGI (reference sequence). The V and J ends lost 4 bases and 9 bases respectively, with 9 bases between them. CDR3 DNA: TGTGCCAGCAGTTCTTCTTTTGCCCAGTACTTC. Translated, it gives CASSSSFAQYF.

V gene TRBV7-9 combines with J gene TRBJ2-1; 7 bases line up with TRBD1. CDR1 SEHNR and CDR2 FQNEAQ come from the germline V gene (reference sequence). The CDR3 totals 15 residues. After removal of 1 base from V and 10 bases from J, the junction contained 10 bases not matched to a gene. For the CDR3, the DNA is TGTGCCAGCAGCTTAGGACAGGGAGAAAGAGCAGAGCAGTTCTTC. This codes for CASSLGQGERAEQFF.